These T cell receptor beta chains were read from a single sample in a study of OX40 agonist ivuxolimab in advanced cancers. Clones were sequenced by immunoSEQ multiplex PCR, and TCRdb holds only the in-frame ones, with some missing. The table has approximately 58,000 clones, over 80% seen once. This specimen consisted of CD4+ or CD8+ T cells sorted from blood, obtained in a trial of the OX40 agonist ivuxolimab. The receptors were sampled from an adult with an advanced solid tumor such as melanoma, head and neck, liver or kidney cancer. Each CDR3 is given with its conserved first and last residue. D genes are given only for firm matches. Only part of the rows carry a size: once, few, many, or a class if the clone is expanded.

d_gene	j_gene	v_gene	abundance	CDR3aa	CDR3nt
TRBD1	TRBJ1-4	TRBV6-5	once	CASRSNRGKNEKLFF	TGTGCCAGCAGATCCAACAGGGGCAAGAATGAAAAACTGTTTTTT
-	TRBJ2-7	TRBV4-2	once	CASSQDGTSGAREQYF	TGTGCCAGCAGCCAAGACGGGACATCGGGGGCTAGGGAGCAGTACTTC
-	TRBJ2-7	TRBV7-9	-	CASSLGGGSSYEQYF	TGTGCCAGCAGCTTAGGAGGGGGTTCATCCTACGAGCAGTACTTC
-	TRBJ2-3	TRBV11-1	-	CASSPQRGLGSDTQYF	TGTGCCAGCAGCCCACAACGAGGTTTGGGGTCAGATACGCAGTATTTT
-	TRBJ2-7	TRBV4-2	-	CASSQDNQGAYEQYF	TGTGCCAGCAGCCAAGATAATCAGGGCGCCTACGAGCAGTACTTC
-	TRBJ1-2	TRBV11-2	-	CASSSSSTGGYTF	TGTGCCAGCAGCTCCTCATCGACAGGCGGCTACACCTTC
-	TRBJ2-6	TRBV7-9	-	CASSLDPFEANVLTF	TGTGCCAGCAGCTTAGACCCTTTTGAGGCCAACGTCCTGACTTTC
TRBD1	TRBJ1-1	TRBV28	few	CASSSPRTGNTEAFF	TGTGCCAGCAGTTCCCCTCGGACAGGGAACACTGAAGCTTTCTTT
TRBD1	TRBJ1-6	TRBV27	-	CASSLSTGTIRSPLHF	TGTGCCAGCAGTTTATCGACAGGGACTATACGGTCACCCCTCCACTTT
-	TRBJ2-2	TRBV19	once	CASSKDGPNTGELFF	TGTGCCAGTAGTAAGGACGGTCCGAACACCGGGGAGCTGTTTTTT
TRBD2	TRBJ2-3	TRBV5-4	once	CASSLRVSGRGTDTQYF	TGTGCCAGCAGCTTGAGGGTTAGCGGGAGGGGCACAGATACGCAGTATTTT
TRBD1	TRBJ1-5	TRBV6-6	-	CASSPRTGDRNQPQHF	TGTGCCAGCAGTCCACGGACAGGGGATCGCAATCAGCCCCAGCATTTT
-	TRBJ2-1	TRBV11-2	once	CASSSLQGSYNEQFF	TGTGCCAGCAGCTCGCTACAGGGAAGCTACAATGAGCAGTTCTTC
-	TRBJ1-2	TRBV9	-	CASSPETPGRYGYTF	TGTGCCAGCAGCCCAGAAACCCCGGGCCGCTATGGCTACACCTTC
-	TRBJ2-2	TRBV10-3	-	CAISESWRSTGELFF	TGTGCCATCAGTGAGTCCTGGAGAAGCACCGGGGAGCTGTTTTTT
-	TRBJ1-3	TRBV7-9	few	CASSLADSYTIYF	TGTGCCAGCAGCTTAGCCGACAGTTACACCATATATTTT
TRBD1	TRBJ2-1	TRBV14	-	CASSQNHYTDRPYNEQFF	TGTGCCAGCAGCCAAAACCATTATACGGACAGGCCCTACAATGAGCAGTTCTTC
-	TRBJ2-1	TRBV7-8	-	CASSYGPSAGEQFF	TGTGCCAGCAGCTACGGACCGAGCGCTGGTGAGCAGTTCTTC
TRBD1	TRBJ1-2	TRBV7-6	once	CASSPSGTGYGYTF	TGTGCCAGCAGCCCGTCAGGGACAGGGTATGGCTACACCTTC
-	TRBJ2-2	TRBV2	-	CASRPGTADRVELFF	TGTGCCAGCAGACCCGGGACGGCCGACCGTGTGGAGCTGTTTTTT
-	TRBJ2-7	TRBV28	-	CASSLNQGLEQYF	TGTGCCAGCAGTTTAAATCAGGGGTTGGAGCAGTACTTC
-	TRBJ1-2	TRBV5-1	-	CASSLDVGLYGYTF	TGCGCCAGCAGCTTGGATGTCGGCCTCTATGGCTACACCTTC
-	TRBJ2-4	TRBV4-1	-	CASSQEPSDGLLAKNIQYF	TGCGCCAGCAGCCAAGAGCCCAGCGACGGGCTACTAGCCAAAAACATTCAGTACTTC
TRBD1	TRBJ1-4	TRBV10-3	-	CAVSRDRGNEKLFF	TGTGCCGTCTCGCGGGACAGGGGAAATGAAAAACTGTTTTTT